This T cell receptor (beta chain) was profiled in a study of cytomegalovirus exposure and HLA in healthy donors. The PCR was carried out with 60 Vbeta primers and 13 Jbeta primers. Only in-frame clones appear in the TCRdb table, and some are missing; sequencing was by immunoSEQ multiplex PCR. This table holds about 200,000 clones, 79% found once. V dropped 6 bases and J dropped 0; count of bases not matched to a gene: 5. The CDR3 totals 15 residues. Per the germline V gene, CDR1 is SGHAT and CDR2 is FQNNGV. Comment on this clone: Its matching antigen is unknown.

General study results and limits: Some TCR beta chains (over 150 of them) were listed as cytomegalovirus-associated. TCR association rates varied by HLA locus in a later analysis, with DRB1 highest and HLA-C lowest.

Sample: PBMCs. The receptor's source is a girl between 10 and 17 years old in good health and CMV-seropositive. The V and J genes are TRBV11-2 and TRBJ2-5; TRBD1 agrees at 9 bases. In DNA, the CDR3 is TGTGCCAGCAGACGGACAGGGGTATACCAAGAGACCCAGTACTTC. It encodes CASRRTGVYQETQYF.